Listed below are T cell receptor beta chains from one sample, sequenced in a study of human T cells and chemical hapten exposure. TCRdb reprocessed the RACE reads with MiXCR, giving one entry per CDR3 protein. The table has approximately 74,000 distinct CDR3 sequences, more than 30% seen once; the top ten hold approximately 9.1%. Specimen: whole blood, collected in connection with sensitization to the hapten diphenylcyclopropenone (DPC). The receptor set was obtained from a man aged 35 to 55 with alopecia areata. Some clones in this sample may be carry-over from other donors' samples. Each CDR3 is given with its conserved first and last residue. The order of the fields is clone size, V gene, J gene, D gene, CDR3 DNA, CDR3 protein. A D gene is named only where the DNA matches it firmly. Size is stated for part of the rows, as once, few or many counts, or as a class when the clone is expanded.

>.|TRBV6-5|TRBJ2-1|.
TGTGCCAGCAGCCCCTCCGAGGGGAATGAGCAGTTCTTC
CASSPSEGNEQFF
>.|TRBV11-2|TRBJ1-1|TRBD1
TGTGCCAGCAGCCGGGACAGGGGGGGAAGAGCTTTCTTT
CASSRDRGGRAFF
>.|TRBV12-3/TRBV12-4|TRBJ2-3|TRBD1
TGTGCCAGCAGTTTCGGGACAGGGCTCACAGATACGCAGTATTTT
CASSFGTGLTDTQYF
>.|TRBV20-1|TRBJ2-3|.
TGCAGTGCTAGGGGGGAGGTCACAGATACGCAGTATTTT
CSARGEVTDTQYF
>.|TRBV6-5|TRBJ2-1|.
TGTGCCAGCAGTTACTCGTGGGGTCAGGGCAATGAGCAGTTCTTC
CASSYSWGQGNEQFF
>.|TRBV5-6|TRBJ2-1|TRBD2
TGTGCCAGCAGCATCACTAGCGGATGGCAGTTCTTC
CASSITSGWQFF
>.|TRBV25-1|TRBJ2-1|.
TGTGCCAGCGGGGCAGGGGTTTTCAATGAGCAGTTCTTC
CASGAGVFNEQFF
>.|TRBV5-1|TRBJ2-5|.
TGCGCCAGCAGCAGACGGGCGGGGCAAGAGACCCAGTACTTC
CASSRRAGQETQYF
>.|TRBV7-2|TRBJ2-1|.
TGTGCCAGCAGCTTAGCGAGCGGTAAATACAATGAGCAGTTCTTC
CASSLASGKYNEQFF
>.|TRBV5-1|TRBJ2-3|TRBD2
TGCGCCAGCAGCCCCATCCCTAGCGGGCCCCGCACAGATACGCAGTATTTT
CASSPIPSGPRTDTQYF
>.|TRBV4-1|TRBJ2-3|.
TGCGCCAGCAGCACCCCTAGCGGCACAGATACGCAGTATTTT
CASSTPSGTDTQYF
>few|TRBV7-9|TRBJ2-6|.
TGTGCCAGCAGCCCCCCGACAGCCCTCTCTGGGGCCAACGTCCTGACTTTC
CASSPPTALSGANVLTF
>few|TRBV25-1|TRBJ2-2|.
TGTGCCAGCAGTGGAGGGCAAGGGACGTGGACGAACACCGGGGAGCTGTTTTTT
CASSGGQGTWTNTGELFF
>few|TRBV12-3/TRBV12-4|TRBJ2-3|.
TGTGCCAGCAGCTCGCCCAGTAGAAGGGGCACAGATACGCAGTATTTT
CASSSPSRRGTDTQYF
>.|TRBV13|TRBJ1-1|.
TGTGCCAGCAGCTTAAGTCGGGGAGGGGCTGAAGCTTTCTTT
CASSLSRGGAEAFF
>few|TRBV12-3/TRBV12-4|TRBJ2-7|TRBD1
TGTGCCAGCAGACCCCAGGGGGCGCGAGTCCACGAGCAGTACTTC
CASRPQGARVHEQYF
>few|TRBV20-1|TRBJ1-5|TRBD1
TGCAGTGCTCGGACAGGGGGGAATCAGCCCCAGCATTTT
CSARTGGNQPQHF
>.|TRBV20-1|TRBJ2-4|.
TGCAGTGCTAGAGCGGGACTGGGCAAAAACATTCAGTACTTC
CSARAGLGKNIQYF
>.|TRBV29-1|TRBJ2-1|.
TGCAGCCCAATTCGCGCGGGGGCGGATTACAATGAGCAGTTCTTC
CSPIRAGADYNEQFF
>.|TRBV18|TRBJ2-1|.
TGTGCCAGCTCACCCGCGCGATACAATGAGCAGTTCTTC
CASSPARYNEQFF
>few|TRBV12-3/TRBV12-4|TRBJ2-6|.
TGTGCCAGCAGTTTAAGAGGGGGGACAGACCCCTCTGGGGCCAACGTCCTGACTTTC
CASSLRGGTDPSGANVLTF
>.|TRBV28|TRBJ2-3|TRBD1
TGTGCCAGCAGTTGGACAGGGAAGGATACGCAGTATTTT
CASSWTGKDTQYF
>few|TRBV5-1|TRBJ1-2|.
TGCGCCAGCAGCGGGGACCTTAACTATGGCTACACCTTC
CASSGDLNYGYTF
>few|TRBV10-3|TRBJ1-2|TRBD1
TGTGCCATCAGTGAGAAGGGACAGTCGGTCTATGGCTACACCTTC
CAISEKGQSVYGYTF
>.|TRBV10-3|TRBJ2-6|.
TGTGCCATTGGTTCCGGGGCCCGCTCTGGGGCCAACGTCCTGACTTTC
CAIGSGARSGANVLTF
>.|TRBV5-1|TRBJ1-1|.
TGCGCCAGCAGCCCGGCTCGGGGCGGGCTCTATGAAGCTTTCTTT
CASSPARGGLYEAFF